The rows below give T cell receptor beta chains drawn from one sample of a study of cytomegalovirus exposure and HLA in healthy donors. The table came from immunoSEQ multiplex PCR; TCRdb's copy has only in-frame clones and leaves some out. This table holds 90,000 to 120,000 clones, roughly 82% found once. The sample comprised PBMCs. The receptors stem from a male donor in good health and CMV-seronegative. CDR3s include the opening cysteine and the closing phenylalanine or tryptophan. Each record gives: V gene, D gene, J gene, clone size, CDR3 DNA, CDR3 protein. D genes are given only for firm matches. Clone size, where shown, is once, few, many, or a class for clones that have expanded.

TRBV6-1	TRBD1	TRBJ1-1	few	TGTGCCAGCAGTGAGACAGGGGGAAGCACTGAAGCTTTCTTT	CASSETGGSTEAFF
TRBV6-4	TRBD2	TRBJ2-3	NA	TGTGCCAGCAGTTCCTTAGCGGGAGGTCCAGATACGCAGTATTTT	CASSSLAGGPDTQYF
TRBV19	TRBD2	TRBJ2-3	NA	TGTGCCAGTATCATTCGGGCGGGAGCGATAGATACGCAGTATTTT	CASIIRAGAIDTQYF
TRBV27	TRBD1	TRBJ1-1	NA	TGTGCCAGCAGTTCCCCGGGACAGGGGGTACGCACTGAAGCTTTCTTT	CASSSPGQGVRTEAFF
TRBV27	NA	TRBJ2-7	NA	TGTGCCAGCAGTTTTAGGACTGGGCCTTACGAGCAGTACTTC	CASSFRTGPYEQYF
TRBV30	TRBD1	TRBJ1-1	NA	TGTGCCTGGGGTACAGGGGTCACTGAAGCTTTCTTT	CAWGTGVTEAFF
TRBV7-2	NA	TRBJ2-7	few	TGTGCCAGCAGCCGGGGGACAGCGAGGGAGCAGTACTTC	CASSRGTAREQYF
TRBV6-1	TRBD2	TRBJ2-7	NA	TGTGCCAGCAGAGAACCGGGACTAGCGGGAGTCAGCTCCTACGAGCAGTACTTC	CASREPGLAGVSSYEQYF
TRBV6-5	TRBD1	TRBJ2-7	NA	TGTGCCAGCAGTTACGGACAGGGGGCTTTCGAGCAGTACTTC	CASSYGQGAFEQYF
TRBV28	TRBD2	TRBJ2-5	NA	TGTGCCAGCAGTCCCGCCTCCCAGGGAGGGGAGACCCAGTACTTC	CASSPASQGGETQYF
TRBV27	TRBD1	TRBJ2-5	NA	TGTGCCAGCAGTTTGACAGGGGCAGAGACCCAGTACTTC	CASSLTGAETQYF
TRBV7-9	TRBD2	TRBJ2-3	NA	TGTGCCAGCAGCTTATCTAGCGGGAGTCAAACAGATACGCAGTATTTT	CASSLSSGSQTDTQYF
TRBV10-1	NA	TRBJ1-4	NA	TGCGCCAGCAGTGAGTCCTCGGCTAATGAAAAACTGTTTTTT	CASSESSANEKLFF
TRBV27	NA	TRBJ1-5	NA	TGTGCCAGCAGTTTATACTGGGCCCCACGGGACAATCAGCCCCAGCATTTT	CASSLYWAPRDNQPQHF
TRBV7-2	NA	TRBJ2-2	NA	TGTGCCAGCAGCTCCCGGACTGGTGGGGAGCTGTTTTTT	CASSSRTGGELFF
TRBV13	TRBD2	TRBJ2-4	NA	TGTGCCAGCAGCCGGGGGGTCAAAAACATTCAGTACTTC	CASSRGVKNIQYF
TRBV27	TRBD2	TRBJ2-7	NA	TGTGCCAGCAGTCCAATAACCACTAGCGGGAGGCCCTCCTACGAGCAGTACTTC	CASSPITTSGRPSYEQYF
TRBV21-1	NA	TRBJ2-1	NA	TGTGCCAGCAGCTACAAAGAGTCCCATCGCCAGAGCGGTGAGCAGTTCTTC	CASSYKESHRQSGEQFF
TRBV5-6	NA	TRBJ2-7	NA	TGTGCCAGCAGCTTGGACAGGAACTACCGGATCGACTACGAGCAGTACTTC	CASSLDRNYRIDYEQYF
TRBV19	TRBD2	TRBJ2-1	NA	TGTGCCAGTAGTGGGACTAGCCTCAATGAGCAGTTCTTC	CASSGTSLNEQFF
TRBV7-9	NA	TRBJ1-2	few	TGTGCCAGTTGGGAGGGGGGAACCTATGGCTACACCTTC	CASWEGGTYGYTF
TRBV5-1	NA	TRBJ1-1	NA	TGCGCCAGCAGCTTCCGGGGGACTGAAGCTTTCTTT	CASSFRGTEAFF
TRBV30	NA	TRBJ1-2	NA	TGTGCCTGGAGTGGGAGGGGAGGTTATGGCTACACCTTC	CAWSGRGGYGYTF
TRBV25-1	TRBD1	TRBJ1-6	NA	TGTGCCAGCAGTAAAGGACAGGGGGCTTCACCCCTCCACTTT	CASSKGQGASPLHF
TRBV2	NA	TRBJ1-1	NA	TGTGCCAGCACCGTGAACACTGAAGCTTTCTTT	CASTVNTEAFF
TRBV30	TRBD1	TRBJ1-5	NA	TGTGCCTGGACTCCGGGACAGGGGAATCAGCCCCAGCATTTT	CAWTPGQGNQPQHF